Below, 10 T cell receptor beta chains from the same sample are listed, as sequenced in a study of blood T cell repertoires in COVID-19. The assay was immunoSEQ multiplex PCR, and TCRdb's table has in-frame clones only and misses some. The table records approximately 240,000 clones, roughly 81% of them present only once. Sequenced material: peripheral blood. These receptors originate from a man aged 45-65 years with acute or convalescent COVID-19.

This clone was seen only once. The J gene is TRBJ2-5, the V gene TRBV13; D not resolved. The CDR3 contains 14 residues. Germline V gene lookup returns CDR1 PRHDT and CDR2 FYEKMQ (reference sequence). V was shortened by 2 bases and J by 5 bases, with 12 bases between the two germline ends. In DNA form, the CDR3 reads TGTGCCAGCAGCTTAAAGCGCCTCGGGGAGACCCAGTACTTC. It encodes CASSLKRLGETQYF. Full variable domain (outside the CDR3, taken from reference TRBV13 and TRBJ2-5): AAGVIQSPRHLIKEKRETATLKCYPIPRHDTVYWYQQGPGQDPQFLISFYEKMQSDKGSIPDRFSAQQFSDYHSELNMSSLELGDSALYFCASSLKRLGETQYFGPGTRLLVL.

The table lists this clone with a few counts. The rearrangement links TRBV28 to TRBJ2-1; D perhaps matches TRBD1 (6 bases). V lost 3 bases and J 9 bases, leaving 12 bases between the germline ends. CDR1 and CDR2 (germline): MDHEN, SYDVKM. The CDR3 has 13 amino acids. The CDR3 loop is CASSLTGFGEQFF. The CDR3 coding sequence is TGTGCCAGCAGTTTGACAGGCTTTGGTGAGCAGTTCTTC. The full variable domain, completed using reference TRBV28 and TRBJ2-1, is DVKVTQSSRYLVKRTGEKVFLECVQDMDHENMFWYRQDPGLGLRLIYFSYDVKMKEKGDIPEGYSVSREKKERFSLILESASTNQTSMYLCASSLTGFGEQFFGPGTRLTVL.

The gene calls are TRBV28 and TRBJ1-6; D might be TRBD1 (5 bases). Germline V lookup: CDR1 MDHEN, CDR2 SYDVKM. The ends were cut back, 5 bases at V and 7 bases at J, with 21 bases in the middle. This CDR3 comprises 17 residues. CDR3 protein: CASSPPAGGKENSPLHF. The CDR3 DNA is TGTGCCAGCAGTCCCCCGGCGGGGGGGAAAGAGAATTCACCCCTCCACTTT. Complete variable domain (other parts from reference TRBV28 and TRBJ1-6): DVKVTQSSRYLVKRTGEKVFLECVQDMDHENMFWYRQDPGLGLRLIYFSYDVKMKEKGDIPEGYSVSREKKERFSLILESASTNQTSMYLCASSPPAGGKENSPLHFGNGTRLTVT.

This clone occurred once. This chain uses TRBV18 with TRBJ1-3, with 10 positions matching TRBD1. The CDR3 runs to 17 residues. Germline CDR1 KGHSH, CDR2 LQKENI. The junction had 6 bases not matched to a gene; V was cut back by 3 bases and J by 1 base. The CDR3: CASSPQDRGISGNTIYF. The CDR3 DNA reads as TGTGCCAGCTCACCCCAGGACAGGGGGATATCTGGAAACACCATATATTTT. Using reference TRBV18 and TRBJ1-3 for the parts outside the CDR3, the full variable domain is NAGVMQNPRHLVRRRGQEARLRCSPMKGHSHVYWYRQLPEEGLKFMVYLQKENIIDESGMPKERFSAEFPKEGPSILRIQQVVRGDSAAYFCASSPQDRGISGNTIYFGEGSWLTVV.

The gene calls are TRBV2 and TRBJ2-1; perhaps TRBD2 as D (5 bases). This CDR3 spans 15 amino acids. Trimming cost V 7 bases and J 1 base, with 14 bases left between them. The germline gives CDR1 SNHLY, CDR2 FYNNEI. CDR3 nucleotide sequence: TGTGCCAGCAAGCCAGACTATGGATCCTACAATGAGCAGTTCTTC. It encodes CASKPDYGSYNEQFF. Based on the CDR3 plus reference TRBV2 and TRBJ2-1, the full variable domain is EPEVTQTPSHQVTQMGQEVILRCVPISNHLYFYWYRQILGQKVEFLVSFYNNEISEKSEIFDDQFSVERPDGSNFTLKIRSTKLEDSAMYFCASKPDYGSYNEQFFGPGTRLTVL.

CDR3 in amino acids: CSVEVAPSGEAFF. DNA of the CDR3: TGCAGCGTTGAAGTCGCCCCGTCGGGTGAAGCTTTCTTT. The chain links TRBV29-1 to TRBJ1-1; no clear D. CDR1 is SQVTM and CDR2 is ANQGSEA in the germline V gene. The CDR3 consists of 13 residues. Trimming cost V 1 base and J 7 bases, with 13 bases left between them. Variable domain in full (rest from reference TRBV29-1 and TRBJ1-1): SAVISQKPSRDICQRGTSLTIQCQVDSQVTMMFWYRQQPGQSLTLIATANQGSEATYESGFVIDKFPISRPNLTFSTLTVSNMSPEDSSIYLCSVEVAPSGEAFFGQGTRLTVV.

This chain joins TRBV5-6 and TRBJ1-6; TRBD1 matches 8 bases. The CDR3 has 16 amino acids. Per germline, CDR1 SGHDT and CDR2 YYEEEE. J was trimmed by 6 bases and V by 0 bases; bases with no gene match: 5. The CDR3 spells CASSLGRGQVNSPLHF. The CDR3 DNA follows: TGTGCCAGCAGCTTGGGTCGGGGACAGGTTAATTCACCCCTCCACTTT.

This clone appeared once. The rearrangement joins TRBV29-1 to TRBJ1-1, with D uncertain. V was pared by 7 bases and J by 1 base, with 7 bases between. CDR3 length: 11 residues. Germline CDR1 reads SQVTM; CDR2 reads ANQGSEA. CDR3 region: CSAQWNTEAFF. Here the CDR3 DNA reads TGCAGCGCACAGTGGAACACTGAAGCTTTCTTT.

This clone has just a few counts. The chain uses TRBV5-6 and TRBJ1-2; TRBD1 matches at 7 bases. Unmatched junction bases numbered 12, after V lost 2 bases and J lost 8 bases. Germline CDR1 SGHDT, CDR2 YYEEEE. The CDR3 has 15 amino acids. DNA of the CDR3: TGTGCCAGCAGCTTCTGGGACAGTCTGATGGTAGGCTACACCTTC. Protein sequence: CASSFWDSLMVGYTF.

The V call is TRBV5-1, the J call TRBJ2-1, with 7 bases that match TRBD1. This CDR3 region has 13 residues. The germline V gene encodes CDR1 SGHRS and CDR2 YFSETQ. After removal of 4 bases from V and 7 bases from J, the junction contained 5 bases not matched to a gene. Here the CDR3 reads CASSPDRMNEQFF. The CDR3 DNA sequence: TGCGCCAGCAGCCCGGACAGGATGAATGAGCAGTTCTTC.